This T cell receptor beta chain was documented in a study of shared clonotypes between healthy human individuals (TCRdb year 2020). Broadly, across the study: The cohort included three men and a couple of women between 18 and 49 years of age. Libraries were prepared and TCR repertoires were sequenced by different laboratories using diverse techniques, in order to increase sequencing depth and limit assay-specific biases. For each donor, CD4 naive and CD4 memory were each run on three plates, CD8 naive on two plates, and CD8 memory on one plate. Leukapheresis yielded between about 0.94 and 9.5 billion PBMCs per donor. To estimate repertoire size and how much clonotype sharing occurs between individuals, the study deeply sequenced the blood TCR repertoires of several healthy adults. Overall results and qualifications from the work: Compared with non-shared clonotypes, the clonotypes found in all four sorted-subset donors had higher generation probabilities. Only blood was sampled, and tissue TCR repertoires likely differ from those in blood. Because the study included only a small number of donors, the genetic and exposure-history diversity represented was limited. Pairwise subsampling indicated that sequencing depth was expected to affect the degree of clonotype sharing among donors. Naive subsets generally had larger estimated clonotype richness than memory subsets. Even with the large sequencing depth, rarefaction of the sorted-subset datasets indicated that sequencing was incomplete. Around 5.4% of naive CD4, roughly 3.5% of naive CD8, roughly 2.4% of memory CD4, and 0.35% to 0.5% of memory CD8 clonotypes were shared across a few donors.

TCR CDR3 regions were amplified from genomic DNA by multiplex PCR using the deep immunoSEQ assay. For each cell subset, the extracted genomic DNA was distributed evenly across all wells of several immunoSEQ 96-well plates, and each plate served as one replicate. For sorted subsets, each replicate PCR was loaded with 200 ng genomic DNA, equivalent to 25,000 to 35,000 T cell genomes. The purified libraries were quantified using a Qubit 3.0 fluorometer, sized with a Bioanalyzer 2100, and then quantified again using the KAPA Library Quantification kit. A separate single-read 150-cycle Illumina NextSeq 550 flow cell was used to sequence each immunoSEQ 96-well plate. The study's own analysis went as follows. Because only junctional sequences without quality scores were contained in the immunoSEQ output, filtering matching that applied to full-length reads could not be performed. Sequences were annotated with PyIR, a Python wrapper for IgBLAST v1.9, and V/J genes and CDR3 were assigned using IMGT germline references. Reads were filtered out if the reads had weak V/J assignments (E-value above 1e-6), no CDR3, stop codons, out-of-frame junctions, or ambiguous translated residues. A V3J clonotype was defined by an identical inferred V gene, J gene, and CDR3 amino acid sequence. Percentage overlap between repertoires was computed as shared unique clonotypes divided by the size of the smaller repertoire. RTK rarefaction, the Chao1 estimator, and Recon v2.1 estimates of unobserved clonotypes were used to assess repertoire richness. Generation probabilities were computed with OLGA for all TCRbeta clonotypes obtained by the gDNA method from several donors. This immuneACCESS table, as held by TCRdb, lists in-frame sequences with V and J called but not all clones. Of the missing ones, under half trace to an unresolved V gene in checked studies; the others have no known cause. V, J and clone size were drawn from that table, and D and trimming were deduced from the DNA. This sample holds approximately 1,000,000 clones; 60% to 85% were observed only once. Jointly, the top ten make up more than 0.85% of the sample.

The germline V gene provides CDR1 MDHEN and CDR2 SYDVKM. V ends up 2 bases short and J 2 bases short, with an unmatched junction base count of 3. The CDR3 measures 15 amino acids from cysteine to phenylalanine. CDR3 DNA only is kept here, 45 bases in frame from base 1. Healthy HIV-negative adults with no recently reported acute infections or vaccinations were included as donors. All donors were Caucasian adults living in Nashville, Tennessee, USA. CD4+ T cells were enriched through magnetic negative selection, after which naive cells were positively selected on CD45RA and the remaining negative fraction served as the memory subset. Blood was collected by leukapheresis, and PBMCs were isolated by Ficoll-Histopaque density gradient centrifugation and then cryopreserved in liquid nitrogen vapor phase. Analytical flow cytometry was used to check the purity and quantity of each magnetically sorted T cell population. Genomic DNA was isolated from each sorted fraction and quantified by UV absorbance on a Nanodrop 2000c.

Points on this clone: What antigen it recognizes has not been identified. Per-base qualities were not stored, and no clone one base away is much larger.

Sequences were obtained from memory CD4+ T cells from PBMCs. According to the study, the label for this sample's cell subset or site signals: CD45RA-negative fraction. Recombination linked TRBV28 to TRBJ1-5, and 7 bases in between align with TRBD1. The sequence was collected from a man younger than 30 in good health. Some clones in this sample may be carry-over from other donors' samples. Read as DNA, the sequence is TGTGCCAGCAGTTTAAACAGGGGTGGCAATCAGCCCCAGCATTTT. Protein translation: CASSLNRGGNQPQHF.